These 3 T cell receptor beta chains originate from one sample sequenced in a study of T cell repertoires and HLA-DP antigens. Profiled with immunoSEQ multiplex PCR; TCRdb holds only in-frame clones, not every one. This sample carries approximately 90,000 clones, around nine tenths of them seen once, and the ten largest clones take around 1.7%. These receptors' antigens are unknown. The sequencing input was CD4+ T cells from PBMCs. The source is a man between 50 and 59 years old in good health and CMV-seronegative.

The J gene is TRBJ2-1, the V gene TRBV7-2, with no clear D. The germline V gene encodes CDR1 SGHTA and CDR2 FQGNSA. The length of the CDR3 is 12 residues. V lost 3 bases and J lost 2, with 2 bases in between. In DNA form, the CDR3 reads TGTGCCAGCAGCTTGGCCTACAATGAGCAGTTCTTC. Encoded protein: CASSLAYNEQFF.

The chain joins TRBV4-2 to TRBJ1-5; D is ambiguous. The CDR3 covers 15 residues. Germline V lookup: CDR1 LGHNA, CDR2 YNFKEQ. V shed 4 bases and J shed 0 bases, with 10 bases lying between them. CDR3: CASSRGQDSNQPQHF. The CDR3 coding sequence is TGTGCCAGCAGCCGGGGTCAGGATAGCAATCAGCCCCAGCATTTT.

The chain recombines TRBV5-1 with TRBJ1-1; no definite D call. The CDR3 is 15 amino acids. Trimming removed 0 bases from V and 5 bases from J, with 14 bases in between. The germline gives CDR1 SGHRS, CDR2 YFSETQ. This CDR3 is CASSLARVRSTEAFF. The CDR3 region has the DNA TGCGCCAGCAGCTTGGCCCGGGTTAGGAGTACTGAAGCTTTCTTT.